The sequence of this T cell receptor beta chain was determined in a study of T cells after yellow fever vaccination (dated by TCRdb to the late 2010s). Regarding the research as a whole: The SMART-Seq v4 Ultra Low Input RNA kit was used to prepare libraries from fractions with low cell numbers. To follow T-cell clones before and after both primary and booster YFV17D yellow fever vaccination, bulk TCR alpha and beta repertoires underwent longitudinal sequencing. Two healthy male donors, one aged 18 to 30 and one aged 30 to 40 years, made up the cohort. Blood samples were taken at several timepoints before and after primary and secondary immunization, and bulk PBMC replicates and cell subsets were isolated.

This clonotype was recorded at least ten times. Its binding antigen is unknown. Base qualities are missing; no much larger clone stands one base away. Deletion took 0 bases off V and 5 bases off J, with a span of 14 bases between the germline ends. Based on the germline V gene, the CDR1 and CDR2 sequences are SGDLS and YYNGEE. The CDR3 covers 16 residues, taking in both the cysteine and the phenylalanine. CDR3 DNA is the only sequence kept; it has 48 bases, read in frame from the first base. Points the paper makes about the study in general: Computational filtering was needed because FACS-sorted repertoires could contain abundant contaminating clonotypes from the bulk population. The secondary T-cell response was weaker than the primary response but faster, peaking on day 5 instead of day 15. A small share of clonotypes was detected in both CD4 and CD8 compartments, with the overlap likely arising from convergent recombination. After the booster, most of the clones that had expanded following primary vaccination were detected again (almost 98% of CD4 and around nine tenths of CD8), which suggests that memory was broadly maintained. Because only two donors were included in the study, the extent to which the findings can be generalized is limited.

The label giving this sample's treatment or condition can be read as: live attenuated yellow fever vaccine strain. At each blood-draw timepoint, two biological replicates of bulk PBMCs were obtained. A standard Ficoll-Paque protocol was used to isolate PBMCs from peripheral blood. TriZol was used to extract RNA from bulk PBMCs, CD4 and CD8 fractions, and dextramer-positive and dextramer-negative fractions. Synthesis of TCR cDNA relied on 5'RACE template switching, a step that introduced a universal primer site along with unique molecular identifiers. cDNA synthesis was primed from both the TCR alpha and TCR beta constant segments. Libraries were amplified in two PCR steps, with sample barcodes and sequencing adapters added in the second step. Sequencing of libraries was performed on Illumina HiSeq 2500 (2x100 bp) or NovaSeq (2x150 bp). Concerning the study's data processing: MIGEC was used to demultiplex reads and collapse the reads into UMI consensus sequences, and MiXCR was used for V(D)J alignment. Using edgeR on replicate PBMC samples, clonotypes were called vaccine-responding if FDR was below 0.01 and the log2 fold change was above 5 up to day 15. Each bulk clonotype was labeled CD4 or CD8 based on which sequenced repertoire, CD4 or CD8, contained the clonotype at higher abundance. The raw public reads went through TCRdb reprocessing: fastp at Q25, MiXCR clone calling, in-frame beta chains kept. Identical CDR3 proteins give one entry, which carries the most common genes and DNA. These V and J calls rely on TCRdb rather than the paper's analysis. This sample lists 250,000 to 350,000 distinct CDR3 sequences; around 6.8% were detected once. Around 17% of the sample belongs to the ten largest clones.

The receptor's source is a man aged 18-30 years who received the YFV17D yellow fever vaccine. The sequences come from PBMCs, collected about 49 days after the first yellow fever vaccination. The rearranged chain carries TRBV9 and TRBJ2-2; no confident D gene assignment can be made. The CDR3 has the sequence CASSVESRYRTGELFF. In nucleotides, the sequence is TGTGCCAGCAGCGTAGAATCGAGGTACCGGACCGGGGAGCTGTTTTTT.